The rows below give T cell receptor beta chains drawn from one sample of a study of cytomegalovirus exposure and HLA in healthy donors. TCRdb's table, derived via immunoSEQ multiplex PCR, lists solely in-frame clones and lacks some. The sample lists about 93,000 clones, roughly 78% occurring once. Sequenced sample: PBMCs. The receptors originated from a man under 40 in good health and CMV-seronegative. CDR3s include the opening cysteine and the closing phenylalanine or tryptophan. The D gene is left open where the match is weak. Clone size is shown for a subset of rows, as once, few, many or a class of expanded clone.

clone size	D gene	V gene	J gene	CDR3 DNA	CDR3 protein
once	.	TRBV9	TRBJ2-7	TGTGCCAGCACCGTAGGGAGTCTGCCCCACGAGCAGTACTTC	CASTVGSLPHEQYF
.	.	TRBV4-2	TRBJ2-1	TGTGCCAGCAGCCAAGATCCGAGCTCCTACAATGAGCAGTTCTTC	CASSQDPSSYNEQFF
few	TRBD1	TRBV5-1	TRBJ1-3	TGCGCCAGCAGCTTGGGGGGACAGGGTTCTGGAAACACCATATATTTT	CASSLGGQGSGNTIYF
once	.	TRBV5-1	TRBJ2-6	TGCGCCAGCAGCTTCGGACTGAGCTCTGGGGCCAACGTCCTGACTTTC	CASSFGLSSGANVLTF
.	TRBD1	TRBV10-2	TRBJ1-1	TGCGCCAGCAGGCCCCCGACAGGGTCGAACACTGAAGCTTTCTTT	CASRPPTGSNTEAFF
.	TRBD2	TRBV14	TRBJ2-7	TGTGCCAGCAGCCAAGACCCGCTAGCGGACTCCTACGAGCAGTACTTC	CASSQDPLADSYEQYF
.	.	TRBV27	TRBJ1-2	TGTGCCAGCAGACCGGACAGCCTCCAAGGCTACACCTTC	CASRPDSLQGYTF
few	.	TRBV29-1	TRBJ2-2	TGCAGCGTTGGCCTAAACACCGGGGAGCTGTTTTTT	CSVGLNTGELFF
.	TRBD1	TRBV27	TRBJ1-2	TGTGCCAGCAGTTCATCAGGGGGCTGGGCGGGCTACACCTTC	CASSSSGGWAGYTF
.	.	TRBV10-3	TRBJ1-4	TGTGCCATCAGTGAGTCTCGTGCAACTAATGAAAAACTGTTTTTT	CAISESRATNEKLFF
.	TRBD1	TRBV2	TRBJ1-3	TGTGCCAGCACCCTTAAGGGGGCTCGCGAAAACACCATATATTTT	CASTLKGARENTIYF
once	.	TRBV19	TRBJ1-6	TGTGCCAGTAGTATCCCGGGGTATTCACCCCTCCACTTT	CASSIPGYSPLHF
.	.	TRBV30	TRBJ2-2	TGTGCCTGGACACACGCCGGGGAGCTGTTTTTT	CAWTHAGELFF
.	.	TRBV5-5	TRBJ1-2	TGTGCCAGCAGCTTTCCAGGGTTTGGCTATGGCTACACCTTC	CASSFPGFGYGYTF
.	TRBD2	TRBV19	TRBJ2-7	TGTGCCAGTAGTATCATGTTGGGACTAGCGGAATCCTACGAGCAGTACTTC	CASSIMLGLAESYEQYF
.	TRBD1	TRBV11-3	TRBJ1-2	TGTGCCAGCAGCCGAGCACAGGGGGATGGCTACACCTTC	CASSRAQGDGYTF
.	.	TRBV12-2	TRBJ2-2	TGTGCAAGTCGCGGATCGCGGCACACCGGGGAGCTGTTTTTT	CASRGSRHTGELFF
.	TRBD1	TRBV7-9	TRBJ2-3	TGTGCCAGCAGCGTGGGGACAGCTAGCACAGATACGCAGTATTTT	CASSVGTASTDTQYF
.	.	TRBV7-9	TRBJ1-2	TGTACCAGTACGACAGCTAACTATGGCTACACCTTC	CTSTTANYGYTF
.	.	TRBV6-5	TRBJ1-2	TGTGCCAGCAGTTACTCGGCAGGAAGCTACACCTTC	CASSYSAGSYTF
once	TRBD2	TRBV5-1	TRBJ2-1	TGCGCCAGCAGCTTAGGACTAGCGGGAGGCAATGAGCAGTTCTTC	CASSLGLAGGNEQFF
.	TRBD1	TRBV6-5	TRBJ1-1	TGTGCCAGCAGCAGAACAGGGGCGAACACTGAAGCTTTCTTT	CASSRTGANTEAFF
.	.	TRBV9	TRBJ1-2	TGTGCCAGCAGTAACACAGGTGGGAATGGCTACACCTTC	CASSNTGGNGYTF
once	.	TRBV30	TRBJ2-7	TGTGCCTGGAAAGGTCAGGGGGGAGGCGAGCAGTACTTC	CAWKGQGGGEQYF
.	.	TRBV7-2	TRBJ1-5	TGTGCCAGCAGCTTAGGGTTCTCGGGTCAGCCCCAGCATTTT	CASSLGFSGQPQHF
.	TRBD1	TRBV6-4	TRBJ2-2	TGTGCCAGCAGTCTTGGGACAGGGGACACCGGGGAGCTGTTTTTT	CASSLGTGDTGELFF
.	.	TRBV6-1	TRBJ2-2	TGTGCCAGCGTTGCCAGGGGCGCTGGCACCGGGGAGCTGTTTTTT	CASVARGAGTGELFF
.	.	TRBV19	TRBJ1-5	TGTGCCAGTAGTATCCGGGGTTTAAATCAGCCCCAGCATTTT	CASSIRGLNQPQHF
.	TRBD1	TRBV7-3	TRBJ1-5	TGTGCCAGCAGCTCCCATCGTGCAGGGGGAGGAAGCAATCAGCCCCAGCATTTT	CASSSHRAGGGSNQPQHF
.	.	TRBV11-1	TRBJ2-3	TGTGCCAGCAGCCCCTTCTCAGGCACAGATACGCAGTATTTT	CASSPFSGTDTQYF
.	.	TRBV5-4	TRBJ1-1	TGTGCCAGCAGCTTGGCCGGGGGGGCGCTGGGCACTGAAGCTTTCTTT	CASSLAGGALGTEAFF
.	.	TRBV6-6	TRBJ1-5	TGTGCCAGCAGACAGGCTTCTAGCAATCAGCCCCAGCATTTT	CASRQASSNQPQHF
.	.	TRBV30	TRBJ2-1	TGTGCCTGGAACAGGGGGAGCGGGGGGAGGCAGTTCTTC	CAWNRGSGGRQFF
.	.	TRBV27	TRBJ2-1	TGTGCCAGCAGCCCCGACAGGATCCGGCAGTTCTTC	CASSPDRIRQFF
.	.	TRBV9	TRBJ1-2	TGTGCCAGCACCAAAGCCTCCACAGGAGGGTATGGCTACACCTTC	CASTKASTGGYGYTF
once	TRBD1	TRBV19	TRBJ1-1	TGTGCCAGTAGTATGGGGACAGGGAAGGTAAACGCTGAAGCTTTCTTT	CASSMGTGKVNAEAFF
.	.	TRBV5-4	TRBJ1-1	TGTGCCAGCAGCTCCGGCTCTCGGGGAGGGAACACTGAAGCTTTCTTT	CASSSGSRGGNTEAFF
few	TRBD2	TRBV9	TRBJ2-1	TGTGCCAGCAGCGTAGCGAAAAGCGGGGGGCTTAGCTACAATGAGCAGTTCTTC	CASSVAKSGGLSYNEQFF
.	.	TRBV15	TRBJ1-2	TGTGCCACCAGCCCAGATATTAACTATGGCTACACCTTC	CATSPDINYGYTF
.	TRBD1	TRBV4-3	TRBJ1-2	TGCGCCAGCAGCCAAGACAGGGGGAACTATGGCTACACCTTC	CASSQDRGNYGYTF
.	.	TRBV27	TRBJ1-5	TGTGCCAGCAGTTCAACGGGCGGAGGGCAGCCCCAGCATTTT	CASSSTGGGQPQHF
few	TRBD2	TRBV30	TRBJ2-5	TGTGCCTGGACTAGCGGGGGAGAGACCCAGTACTTC	CAWTSGGETQYF
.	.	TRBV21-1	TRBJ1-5	TGTGCCAGCAGCAATAGGGAGTTGGTTTACAATCAGCCCCAGCATTTT	CASSNRELVYNQPQHF
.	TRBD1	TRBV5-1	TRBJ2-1	TGCGCCAGCAGCTTGGGGGGGACAGGGTACTACAATGAGCAGTTCTTC	CASSLGGTGYYNEQFF
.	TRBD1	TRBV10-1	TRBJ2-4	TGCGCCAGTCTCGGGACAGGTCGGGCCAAAAACATTCAGTACTTC	CASLGTGRAKNIQYF
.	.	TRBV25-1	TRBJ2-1	TGTGCCAGCAGTTTAGGGGGAGGGCCAAGGAATGAGCAGTTCTTC	CASSLGGGPRNEQFF
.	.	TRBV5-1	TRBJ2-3	TGCGCCAGCAGCCCGGGGACACTAACTAGCACAGATACGCAGTATTTT	CASSPGTLTSTDTQYF
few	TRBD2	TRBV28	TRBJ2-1	TGTGCCAGCCTAGGGCTAGCGGGAGATGAGCAGTTCTTC	CASLGLAGDEQFF
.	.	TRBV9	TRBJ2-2	TGTGCCAGCAGCGGACAGAGCGCTAACACCGGGGAGCTGTTTTTT	CASSGQSANTGELFF
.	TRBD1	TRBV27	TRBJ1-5	TGTGCCAGCAGTTTATCGCAGGGGGAAAGCAATCAGCCCCAGCATTTT	CASSLSQGESNQPQHF
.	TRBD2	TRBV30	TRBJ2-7	TGTGCCGGGGGGGGGAACTCCTACGAGCAGTACTTC	CAGGGNSYEQYF
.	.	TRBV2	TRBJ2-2	TGTGCCAGCAGGCTTTATAGCACAAACACCGGGGAGCTGTTTTTT	CASRLYSTNTGELFF
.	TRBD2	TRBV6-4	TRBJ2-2	TGTGCCAGCAGTCCAAGCGGGGGGAACACCGGGGAGCTGTTTTTT	CASSPSGGNTGELFF
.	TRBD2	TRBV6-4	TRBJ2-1	TGTGCCAGCAGTGAGCTAGCGGGAGGGAATGAGCAGTTCTTC	CASSELAGGNEQFF